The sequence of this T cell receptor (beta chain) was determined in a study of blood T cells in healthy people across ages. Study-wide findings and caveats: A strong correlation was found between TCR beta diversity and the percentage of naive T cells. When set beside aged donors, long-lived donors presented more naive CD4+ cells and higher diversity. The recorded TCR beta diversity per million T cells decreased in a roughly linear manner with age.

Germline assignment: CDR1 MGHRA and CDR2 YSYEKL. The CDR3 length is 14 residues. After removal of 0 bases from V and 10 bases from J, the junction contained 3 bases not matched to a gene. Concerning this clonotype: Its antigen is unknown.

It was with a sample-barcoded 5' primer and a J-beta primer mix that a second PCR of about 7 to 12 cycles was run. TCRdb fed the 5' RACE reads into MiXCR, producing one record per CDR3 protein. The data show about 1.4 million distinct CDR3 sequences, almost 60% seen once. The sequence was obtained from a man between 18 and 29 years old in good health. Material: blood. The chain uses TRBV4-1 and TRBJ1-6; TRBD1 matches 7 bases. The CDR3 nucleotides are TGCGCCAGCAGCCAAGAACAGGGGTACTCACCCCTCCACTTT. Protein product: CASSQEQGYSPLHF.